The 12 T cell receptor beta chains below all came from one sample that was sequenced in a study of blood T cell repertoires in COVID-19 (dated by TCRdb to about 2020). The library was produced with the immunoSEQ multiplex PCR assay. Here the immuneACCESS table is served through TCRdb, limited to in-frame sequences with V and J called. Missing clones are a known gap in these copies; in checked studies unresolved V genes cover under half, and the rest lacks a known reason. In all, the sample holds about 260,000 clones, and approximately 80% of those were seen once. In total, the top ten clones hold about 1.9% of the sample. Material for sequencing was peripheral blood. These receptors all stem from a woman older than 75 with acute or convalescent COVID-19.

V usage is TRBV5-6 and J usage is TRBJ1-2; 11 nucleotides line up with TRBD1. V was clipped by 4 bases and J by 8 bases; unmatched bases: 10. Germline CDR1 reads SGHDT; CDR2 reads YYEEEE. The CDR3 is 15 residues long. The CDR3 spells CASSEPDRGLVGYTF. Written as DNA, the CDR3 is TGTGCCAGCAGCGAACCGGACAGGGGGCTTGTAGGCTACACCTTC.

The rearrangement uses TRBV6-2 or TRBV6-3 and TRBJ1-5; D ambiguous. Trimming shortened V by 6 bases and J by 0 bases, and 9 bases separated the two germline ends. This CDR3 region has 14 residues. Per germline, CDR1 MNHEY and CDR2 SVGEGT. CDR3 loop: CASSEQYSNQPQHF. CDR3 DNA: TGTGCCAGCAGCGAACAATATAGCAATCAGCCCCAGCATTTT.

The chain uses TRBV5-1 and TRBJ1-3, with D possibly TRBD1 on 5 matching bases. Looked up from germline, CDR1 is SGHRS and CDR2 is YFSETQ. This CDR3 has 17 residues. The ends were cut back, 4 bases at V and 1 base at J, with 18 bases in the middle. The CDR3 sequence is CASSPVGGGGSGNTIYF. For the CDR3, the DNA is TGCGCCAGCAGCCCGGTTGGGGGAGGTGGTTCTGGAAACACCATATATTTT.

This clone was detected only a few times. The CDR3 reads CASSFGATGELFF. The CDR3 region has the DNA TGTGCCAGCAGTTTTGGGGCGACCGGGGAGCTGTTTTTT. The chain is built from TRBV6-6 and TRBJ2-2; D perhaps matches TRBD1 (5 bases). Germline V CDR1 and CDR2: MNHNY, SVGAGI (reference sequence). The V and J ends lost 4 bases and 5 bases respectively, with 8 bases between them. CDR3 length: 13 residues.

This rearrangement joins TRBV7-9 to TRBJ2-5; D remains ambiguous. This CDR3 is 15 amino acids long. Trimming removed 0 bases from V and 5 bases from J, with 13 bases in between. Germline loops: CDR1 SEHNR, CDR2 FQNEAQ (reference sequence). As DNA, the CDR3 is TGTGCCAGCAGCTTAGCGCTAACAGCTCGGGAGACCCAGTACTTC. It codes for CASSLALTARETQYF.

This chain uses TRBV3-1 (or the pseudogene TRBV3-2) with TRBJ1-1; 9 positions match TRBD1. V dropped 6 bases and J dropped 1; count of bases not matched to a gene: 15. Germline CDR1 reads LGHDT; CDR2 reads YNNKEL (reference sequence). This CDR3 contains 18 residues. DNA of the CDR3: TGTGCCAGCAGGGGTAGGCCGGGACAGGGCGACGGGAACACTGAAGCTTTCTTT. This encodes CASRGRPGQGDGNTEAFF.

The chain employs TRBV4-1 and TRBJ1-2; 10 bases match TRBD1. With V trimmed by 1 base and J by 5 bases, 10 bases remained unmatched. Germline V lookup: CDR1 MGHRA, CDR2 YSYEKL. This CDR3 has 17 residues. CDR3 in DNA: TGCGCCAGCAGCCAAGTTGGCGGGACAGGGGAACTTTATGGCTACACCTTC. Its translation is CASSQVGGTGELYGYTF.

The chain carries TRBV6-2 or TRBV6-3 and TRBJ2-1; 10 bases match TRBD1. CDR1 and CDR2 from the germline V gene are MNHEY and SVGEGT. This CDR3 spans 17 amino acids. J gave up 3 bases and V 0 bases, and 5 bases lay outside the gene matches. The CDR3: CASSYSLGQGIYNEQFF. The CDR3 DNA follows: TGTGCCAGCAGTTACTCGTTGGGACAGGGGATCTACAATGAGCAGTTCTTC.

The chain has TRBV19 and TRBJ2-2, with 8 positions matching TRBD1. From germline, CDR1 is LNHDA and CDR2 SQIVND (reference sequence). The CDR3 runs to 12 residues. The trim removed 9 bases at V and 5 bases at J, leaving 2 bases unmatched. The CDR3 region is CASRQGTGELFF. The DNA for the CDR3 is TGTGCCAGCCGACAGGGGACCGGGGAGCTGTTTTTT. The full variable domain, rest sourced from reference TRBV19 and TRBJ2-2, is DGGITQSPKYLFRKEGQNVTLSCEQNLNHDAMYWYRQDPGQGLRLIYYSQIVNDFQKGDIAEGYSVSREKKESFPLTVTSAQKNPTAFYLCASRQGTGELFFGEGSRLTVL.

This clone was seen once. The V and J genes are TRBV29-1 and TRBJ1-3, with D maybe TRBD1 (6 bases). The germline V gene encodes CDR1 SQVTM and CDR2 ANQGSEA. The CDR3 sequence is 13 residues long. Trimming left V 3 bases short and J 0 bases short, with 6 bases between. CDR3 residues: CSVEDSSGNTIYF. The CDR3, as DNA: TGCAGCGTTGAGGACAGCTCTGGAAACACCATATATTTT. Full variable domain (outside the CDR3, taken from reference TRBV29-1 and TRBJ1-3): SAVISQKPSRDICQRGTSLTIQCQVDSQVTMMFWYRQQPGQSLTLIATANQGSEATYESGFVIDKFPISRPNLTFSTLTVSNMSPEDSSIYLCSVEDSSGNTIYFGEGSWLTVV.

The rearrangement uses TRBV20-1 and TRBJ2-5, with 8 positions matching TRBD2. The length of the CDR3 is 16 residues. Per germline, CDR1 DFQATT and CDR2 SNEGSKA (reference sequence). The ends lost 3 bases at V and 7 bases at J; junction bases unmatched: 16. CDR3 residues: CSASLYGRGVLGTQYF. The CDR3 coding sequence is TGCAGTGCTAGTTTGTATGGGCGGGGGGTCCTAGGGACCCAGTACTTC.

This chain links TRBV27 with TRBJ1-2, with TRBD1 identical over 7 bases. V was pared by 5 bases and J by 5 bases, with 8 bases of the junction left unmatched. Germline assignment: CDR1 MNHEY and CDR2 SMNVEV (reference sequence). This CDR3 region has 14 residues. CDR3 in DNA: TGTGCCAGCAGTCCGCACACAGGGGAGTATGGCTACACCTTC. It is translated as CASSPHTGEYGYTF.